This paragraph reports one T cell receptor (beta chain). Its specificity is unknown. The data belong to a study of siplizumab effects on memory and regulatory T cells. The study, taken as a whole, reports: Assignment to unstimulated subsets succeeded for only a minor fraction of the alloreactive clones. Memory cells seemed less diverse than naive T cells, which seemed major alloresponse contributors.

Germline CDR1 is WNHNN and CDR2 is SYGVQD (reference sequence). Deletions cut 6 bases from V and 2 bases from J, with 10 bases between. The CDR3 sequence is 14 residues long. Method: immunoSEQ multiplex PCR; TCRdb's copy keeps in-frame clones and lacks some. The table records around 110,000 clones, roughly 94% of them present only once. V gene TRBV10-1 combines with J gene TRBJ2-2; D might be TRBD2 (5 bases). The receptor comes from a human donor in good health. Specimen: non-Treg CD4+ T cells sorted from blood. In DNA form, the CDR3 reads TGCGCCAGCAGGGAAGCGGTAAACACCGGGGAGCTGTTTTTT. Protein sequence: CASREAVNTGELFF.